This entry is about one T cell receptor beta chain. Produced via immunoSEQ multiplex PCR; TCRdb's table is partial and in-frame only. The repertoire holds 130,000 or so clones, with just under 90% as singletons. The data belong to a study of control samples from healthy donors and cancer patients. The CDR3 runs to 12 residues. Germline loops: CDR1 MDHEN, CDR2 SYDVKM. V was clipped by 5 bases and J by 2 bases, with 7 bases between them. The rearrangement uses TRBV28 and TRBJ2-7; D uncertain. The specimen was PBMCs. This TCR came from a man over 45 with head and neck cancer. CDR3 protein: CASSLDTYEQYF. Here the CDR3 DNA reads TGTGCCAGCAGTCTAGACACCTACGAGCAGTACTTC.